The 29 T cell receptor beta chains given below trace back to one sample, sequenced in a study of blood T cell repertoires in COVID-19 (dated by TCRdb to the early 2020s). The library was built by means of the immunoSEQ multiplex PCR assay. Not all clones reach the TCRdb copy of this immuneACCESS table, which keeps in-frame sequences only. Checked studies attribute under half of the gap to unresolved V genes and leave the rest unexplained. The sample contains roughly 500,000 clones, roughly nine tenths of them found a single time. The biggest ten clones account for roughly 0.9% of the sample. Source material: peripheral blood. These receptors all come from a man aged 18 to 35 with COVID-19, enrolled during active disease.

The rearrangement joins TRBV23-1 to TRBJ2-2, with TRBD1 matching 7 bases. TRBV23-1 is an ORF, and what it does is uncertain. The CDR3 totals 22 residues. Trimming removed 1 base from V and 0 bases from J; junction bases left unmatched: 20. DNA of the CDR3: TGCGCCAGCAGTCAATACCCTACAGGCCTCAACGACAGGGTCCCGAACACCGGGGAGCTGTTTTTT. Its protein is CASSQYPTGLNDRVPNTGELFF.

The chain's CDR3 is CASSDRTSGSSGELFF. The CDR3 region has the DNA TGTGCCAGCAGTGACAGGACTAGCGGGAGTTCAGGGGAGCTGTTTTTT. The chain employs TRBV2 and TRBJ2-2; TRBD2 agrees at 13 bases. J was trimmed by 8 bases and V by 3 bases; bases with no gene match: 6. This CDR3 contains 16 residues. Germline CDR1 reads SNHLY; CDR2 reads FYNNEI.

CDR3: CASSPRQGAREKLFF. In DNA form, the CDR3 reads TGTGCCAGCTCACCACGGCAGGGGGCGAGGGAAAAACTGTTTTTT. The V gene is TRBV18, the J gene TRBJ1-4; 8 bases align to TRBD1. This CDR3 is 15 amino acids long. From germline, CDR1 is KGHSH and CDR2 LQKENI. After removal of 1 base from V and 8 bases from J, the junction contained 6 bases not matched to a gene.

The chain carries TRBV27 and TRBJ1-1, with 8 bases fitting TRBD1. CDR1 is MNHEY and CDR2 is SMNVEV in the germline V gene (reference sequence). The CDR3 has 17 residues. V shed 0 bases, J shed 4 bases, and the junction held 10 bases outside the gene matches. The DNA for the CDR3 is TGTGCCAGCAGTTTATCGAATAGGCAGGGGGCGCGCACTGAAGCTTTCTTT. It encodes CASSLSNRQGARTEAFF.

The V call is TRBV5-1, the J call TRBJ2-1; TRBD2 matches at 8 bases. With 4 bases clipped from V and 3 bases from J, the junction kept 9 bases outside the gene matches. Germline V gives CDR1 SGHRS, CDR2 YFSETQ. This CDR3 comprises 16 residues. The CDR3 DNA is TGCGCCAGCAGCCCCGGAACTAGCGGCCTCTACAATGAGCAGTTCTTC. Protein sequence: CASSPGTSGLYNEQFF.

The V and J genes are TRBV5-1 and TRBJ1-6; 10 nucleotides line up with TRBD1. This CDR3 has 15 residues. V lost 4 bases and J lost 10; bases outside the gene matches: 8. Germline CDR1 and CDR2: SGHRS and YFSETQ. The CDR3 sequence is CASSPRQGAPSPLHF. The CDR3 bases are TGCGCCAGCAGCCCTAGACAGGGGGCACCGTCACCCCTCCACTTT.

The V gene is TRBV6-6, the J gene TRBJ1-2, with a weak D call TRBD1 (5 bases). The V end lost 5 bases, the J end lost 3 bases, and 22 bases lay between the germline ends. The germline V gene encodes CDR1 MNHNY and CDR2 SVGAGI (reference sequence). This CDR3 comprises 17 residues. The CDR3 loop is CASSPFGRGKRDYGYTF. The CDR3 nucleotides are TGTGCCAGCAGTCCGTTTGGACGGGGGAAAAGGGACTATGGCTACACCTTC.

The CDR3: CSVEEAAEAFF. CDR3 nucleotide sequence: TGCAGCGTTGAGGAGGCCGCTGAAGCTTTCTTT. This chain connects TRBV29-1 to TRBJ1-1; D not resolved. The CDR3 totals 11 residues. V was pared by 3 bases and J by 6 bases, with 8 bases between. Germline loops: CDR1 SQVTM, CDR2 ANQGSEA.

Comment on this clone: This sample also contains other DNA sequences that code for the same CDR3. This chain links TRBV12-3 or TRBV12-4 with TRBJ1-6; D is unresolved. The CDR3 spans 13 residues. The germline V and J ends were trimmed by 3 bases and 7 bases, with 7 bases remaining between them. Here the CDR3 reads CASSLAGNSPLHF. CDR3 nucleotides: TGTGCCAGCAGTTTGGCGGGGAATTCACCCCTCCACTTT.

The CDR3 reads CASSLEKREGLRGEQFF. Written as DNA, the CDR3 is TGTGCCAGCAGCTTGGAAAAGCGGGAGGGCTTACGGGGTGAGCAGTTCTTC. The J gene is TRBJ2-1, the V gene TRBV5-6; 10 nucleotides agree with TRBD2. Trimming at V came to 0 bases and at J to 9 bases, leaving 12 bases not matched to a gene. The germline CDR1 and CDR2 sequences are SGHDT and YYEEEE. This CDR3 has 17 amino acids.

The V gene is TRBV3-1 (or the pseudogene TRBV3-2), the J gene TRBJ1-6; 7 nucleotides agree with TRBD1. J gave up 7 bases and V 4 bases, and 19 bases lay outside the gene matches. The CDR3 is 19 residues long. Germline loops: CDR1 LGHDT, CDR2 YNNKEL (reference sequence). The CDR3 sequence is CASSRKFTQTGAKNSPLHF. As DNA, the CDR3 is TGTGCCAGCAGCCGAAAATTTACCCAAACAGGGGCTAAGAATTCACCCCTCCACTTT.

The chain is built from TRBV5-4 and TRBJ2-5; no clear D. The CDR3 spans 14 residues. CDR1 SGHNT and CDR2 YYREEE come from the germline V gene (reference sequence). Trimming left V 4 bases short and J 1 base short, with 11 bases between. CDR3 nucleotide sequence: TGTGCCAGCAGCACGGTCCAAACCCAAGAGACCCAGTACTTC. Its translation: CASSTVQTQETQYF.

The CDR3 protein is CASSEGAYTEAFF. The CDR3 region has the DNA TGCGCCAGCAGTGAGGGGGCGTACACTGAAGCTTTCTTT. J is TRBJ1-1 and V is TRBV10-2, with D possibly TRBD1 on 5 matching bases. Germline CDR1 reads WSHSY; CDR2 reads SAAADI. The CDR3 spans 13 residues. The ends were cut back, 2 bases at V and 3 bases at J, with 7 bases in the middle.

J is TRBJ1-3 and V is TRBV4-1, with D unclear. Looked up from germline, CDR1 is MGHRA and CDR2 is YSYEKL. V gave up 2 bases and J gave up 4 bases, with 9 bases separating them. The CDR3 is 14 residues long. CDR3: CASSQTWAGNTIYF. The CDR3 coding sequence is TGCGCCAGCAGCCAAACCTGGGCCGGAAACACCATATATTTT.

This chain connects TRBV6-5 to TRBJ2-3, with D possibly being TRBD1 (5 bases). The V and J ends lost 5 bases and 0 bases respectively, with 12 bases between them. Germline V gene sequence: CDR1 MNHEY, CDR2 SVGAGI. CDR3 length: 15 amino acids. DNA for the CDR3: TGTGCCAGCAGTCGACAGAGATCTAGCACAGATACGCAGTATTTT. Translation gives CASSRQRSSTDTQYF.

The count of this clone is one. This rearrangement joins TRBV11-2 to TRBJ2-1, with 9 bases that match TRBD2. CDR3 length: 18 amino acids. V dropped 3 bases and J dropped 4; count of bases not matched to a gene: 13. Germline CDR1 and CDR2: SGHAT and FQNNGV. The CDR3 DNA is TGTGCCAGCAGCTTTAAAAACGTAGCGGGAGTGGGGTACAATGAGCAGTTCTTC. Protein sequence: CASSFKNVAGVGYNEQFF.

This sequence joins TRBV30 and TRBJ2-2; TRBD2 agrees at 11 bases. The CDR3 totals 14 residues. Unmatched junction bases numbered 6, after V lost 7 bases and J lost 5 bases. The V gene's germline CDR1 is GTSNPN and CDR2 SVGIG (reference sequence). CDR3 sequence (DNA): TGTGCCTCCCCACGACTAGCGGGGACCGGGGAGCTGTTTTTT. Protein: CASPRLAGTGELFF. The full variable domain, its missing parts supplied by reference TRBV30 and TRBJ2-2, is SQTIHQWPATLVQPVGSPLSLECTVEGTSNPNLYWYRQAAGRGLQLLFYSVGIGQISSEVPQNLSASRPQDRQFILSSKKLLLSDSGFYLCASPRLAGTGELFFGEGSRLTVL.

The chain employs TRBV4-2 and TRBJ2-1; no firm D call. The V end lost 0 bases, the J end lost 5 bases, and 5 bases lay between the germline ends. Germline CDR1 reads LGHNA; CDR2 reads YNFKEQ. The CDR3 has 13 amino acids. The chain's CDR3 is CASSQEEDNEQFF. The CDR3 DNA follows: TGTGCCAGCAGCCAAGAAGAGGACAATGAGCAGTTCTTC.

The chain couples TRBV15 to TRBJ1-4; 7 bases fit TRBD1. The ends lost 0 bases at V and 8 bases at J; junction bases unmatched: 9. Germline CDR1 and CDR2: LNHNV and YYDKDF (reference sequence). This CDR3 spans 16 amino acids. The CDR3 region has the DNA TGTGCCACCAGCAGAGATCGGGCAGGGGGGACAGAAAAACTGTTTTTT. This translates into CATSRDRAGGTEKLFF.

This rearrangement joins TRBV3-1 (or the pseudogene TRBV3-2) to TRBJ2-1, with unresolved D. Trimming removed 0 bases at V and 0 bases at J, with 6 bases between. The CDR3 is 15 residues long. CDR1 and CDR2 (germline): LGHDT, YNNKEL (reference sequence). The CDR3 loop is CASSQDPRSYNEQFF. The CDR3 nucleotides are TGTGCCAGCAGCCAAGATCCGCGCTCCTACAATGAGCAGTTCTTC.

The chain has TRBV3-1 (or the pseudogene TRBV3-2) and TRBJ1-6, with D perhaps matching TRBD1 (5 bases). The CDR3 has 16 amino acids. Per germline, CDR1 LGHDT and CDR2 YNNKEL (reference sequence). V was trimmed by 0 bases and J by 5 bases, leaving 11 bases between them. The CDR3 is CASSQETGADNSPLHF. In nucleotides, the CDR3 is TGTGCCAGCAGCCAAGAAACTGGGGCGGATAATTCACCCCTCCACTTT.

The chain employs TRBV27 and TRBJ2-1, with a tentative D call TRBD1 (5 bases). This CDR3 has 16 amino acids. Trimming stripped 5 bases from V and 2 bases from J, with 16 bases between. Germline CDR1 is MNHEY and CDR2 is SMNVEV (reference sequence). CDR3 sequence: CASSIRKGNPYNEQFF. CDR3 sequence (DNA): TGTGCCAGCAGTATACGAAAGGGGAACCCCTACAATGAGCAGTTCTTC.

The chain combines TRBV6-5 with TRBJ1-4; the match to TRBD1 covers 8 bases. The CDR3 length is 16 residues. The trim removed 1 base at V and 2 bases at J, leaving 3 bases unmatched. Germline lookup yields CDR1 MNHEY and CDR2 SVGAGI. The CDR3 bases are TGTGCCAGCAGTTACTTTCAGGGGGCCACTAATGAAAAACTGTTTTTT. Its protein is CASSYFQGATNEKLFF.

This chain joins TRBV5-1 and TRBJ2-7; D possibly corresponds to TRBD2 (5 bases). CDR3 length: 13 amino acids. Germline V gene lookup returns CDR1 SGHRS and CDR2 YFSETQ. Deletions cut 6 bases from V and 4 bases from J, with 14 bases between. The CDR3 coding sequence is TGCGCCAGCACCCGTGGGGAGAGGTACGAGCAGTACTTC. As protein: CASTRGERYEQYF.

This clone was seen more than once but under ten times. The chain has TRBV3-1 (or the pseudogene TRBV3-2) and TRBJ2-5; 8 positions agree with TRBD2. There are 14 residues in the CDR3. Germline V gene data show CDR1 as LGHDT and CDR2 as YNNKEL (reference sequence). V dropped 7 bases and J dropped 5; count of bases not matched to a gene: 9. In nucleotides, the CDR3 is TGTGCCAGCAATCCCAGCGGGAGAGGGGAGACCCAGTACTTC. Amino acids: CASNPSGRGETQYF.

This rearrangement joins TRBV3-1 (or the pseudogene TRBV3-2) to TRBJ2-3, with 7 bases matching TRBD2. CDR1 and CDR2 (germline): LGHDT, YNNKEL (reference sequence). Germline trimming cut 1 base from V and 0 bases from J; bases unmatched to any gene: 4. This CDR3 contains 16 residues. The CDR3 bases are TGTGCCAGCAGCCAAGGGCTAGCGGCTAGCACAGATACGCAGTATTTT. It codes for CASSQGLAASTDTQYF.

The chain links TRBV18 to TRBJ1-4; 10 nucleotides match TRBD1. The CDR3 is made up of 15 amino acids. The junction had 6 bases not matched to a gene; V was cut back by 5 bases and J by 6 bases. The germline V gene encodes CDR1 KGHSH and CDR2 LQKENI. This CDR3 reads CASSATGGRDEKLFF. The DNA for the CDR3 is TGTGCCAGCTCAGCGACAGGGGGCCGCGATGAAAAACTGTTTTTT.

This sequence joins TRBV5-1 and TRBJ1-1; D uncertain. The V and J ends lost 4 bases and 4 bases respectively, with 14 bases between them. This CDR3 is built from 14 residues. The germline V gene encodes CDR1 SGHRS and CDR2 YFSETQ. The DNA for the CDR3 is TGCGCCAGCAGCGTGGGCCCTACGGGCACTGAAGCTTTCTTT. It yields the protein CASSVGPTGTEAFF.

This sequence joins TRBV2 and TRBJ2-3, with D uncertain. The CDR3 covers 15 residues. Looked up from germline, CDR1 is SNHLY and CDR2 is FYNNEI. V shed 3 bases and J shed 1 base, with 11 bases lying between them. DNA of the CDR3: TGTGCCAGCAGTGAGGGCCCGGTCCGCACAGATACGCAGTATTTT. Translation gives CASSEGPVRTDTQYF.